The 10 T cell receptor beta chains below come from one sample, sequenced in a study of PD-L1 blockade in urothelial cancer. TCRdb's table, derived via immunoSEQ multiplex PCR, lists solely in-frame clones and lacks some. This table has about 100,000 clones, 91% appearing once. The sample consisted of PBMCs, taken around atezolizumab (anti-PD-L1) treatment. The receptors were gathered from an elderly woman with urothelial cancer.

The rearrangement uses TRBV30 and TRBJ2-2; 7 bases fit TRBD1. This CDR3 spans 14 amino acids. V dropped 5 bases and J dropped 5; count of bases not matched to a gene: 8. CDR1 is GTSNPN, CDR2 SVGIG, per germline (reference sequence). The CDR3 loop is CAWDRDRVTGELFF. As DNA, the CDR3 is TGTGCCTGGGACCGGGACAGAGTAACCGGGGAGCTGTTTTTT.

The table lists this clone with a count of one. The V call is TRBV27, the J call TRBJ2-1; the match to TRBD1 covers 10 bases. This CDR3 comprises 15 residues. The ends lost 3 bases at V and 2 bases at J; junction bases unmatched: 1. Germline-derived CDR1 and CDR2 are MNHEY and SMNVEV (reference sequence). CDR3 region: CASSFGQGAYNEQFF. The CDR3 region has the DNA TGTGCCAGCAGTTTCGGACAGGGGGCCTACAATGAGCAGTTCTTC.

This sequence joins TRBV7-9 and TRBJ2-3; a possible D gene is TRBD2 (5 bases). The CDR3 extends over 16 amino acids. Looked up from germline, CDR1 is SEHNR and CDR2 is FQNEAQ (reference sequence). V lost 0 bases and J 5 bases, leaving 15 bases between the germline ends. The CDR3 DNA follows: TGTGCCAGCAGCTTAGCGTGGGAACGGGGTGGAGATACGCAGTATTTT. Translation gives CASSLAWERGGDTQYF.

The V and J genes are TRBV2 and TRBJ1-1, with D uncertain. V was pared by 4 bases and J by 3 bases, with 12 bases between. This CDR3 is built from 14 residues. Germline V gene data show CDR1 as SNHLY and CDR2 as FYNNEI. DNA for the CDR3: TGTGCCAGCAGTGTAAGAGTTTTTGACACTGAAGCTTTCTTT. It is translated as CASSVRVFDTEAFF.

V usage is TRBV28 and J usage is TRBJ2-3; 8 bases match TRBD1. The CDR3 is 14 amino acids. V lost 2 bases and J lost 5; bases outside the gene matches: 3. Germline V lookup: CDR1 MDHEN, CDR2 SYDVKM. CDR3 sequence (DNA): TGTGCCAGCAGTTTAGACAGGGGCGTAGATACGCAGTATTTT. This encodes CASSLDRGVDTQYF. The full variable domain, its missing parts supplied by reference TRBV28 and TRBJ2-3, is DVKVTQSSRYLVKRTGEKVFLECVQDMDHENMFWYRQDPGLGLRLIYFSYDVKMKEKGDIPEGYSVSREKKERFSLILESASTNQTSMYLCASSLDRGVDTQYFGPGTRLTVL.

A few counts support this clone. This sequence joins TRBV28 and TRBJ1-1; 8 bases line up with TRBD1. Germline V CDR1 and CDR2: MDHEN, SYDVKM. This CDR3 contains 12 residues. The V segment lost 2 bases and the J segment 10 bases; nucleotides outside the gene matches: 3. CDR3 residues: CASSLPTGGAFF. CDR3 sequence (DNA): TGTGCCAGCAGTTTACCCACAGGGGGAGCTTTCTTT.

The chain employs TRBV5-1 and TRBJ2-1, with 14 bases lining up with TRBD2. Germline V gives CDR1 SGHRS, CDR2 YFSETQ. There are 17 residues in the CDR3. Unmatched junction bases numbered 7, after V lost 0 bases and J lost 8 bases. CDR3 region: CASSLAPGTSGSHEQFF. DNA of the CDR3: TGCGCCAGCAGCTTGGCCCCCGGGACTAGCGGGAGCCATGAGCAGTTCTTC.

This clone showed up just once. This chain joins TRBV27 and TRBJ1-2; the D gene is possibly TRBD1 (5 bases). CDR1 is MNHEY, CDR2 SMNVEV, per germline (reference sequence). The CDR3 spans 14 residues. V lost 2 bases and J 8 bases, leaving 15 bases between the germline ends. Here the CDR3 reads CASSLRRDSTGYTF. Written as DNA, the CDR3 is TGTGCCAGCAGTTTAAGGAGGGACTCGACGGGCTACACCTTC.

The chain employs TRBV6-5 and TRBJ2-7, with 10 bases matching TRBD2. The length of the CDR3 is 14 residues. Germline CDR1 and CDR2: MNHEY and SVGAGI. The V segment lost 7 bases and the J segment 4 bases; nucleotides outside the gene matches: 7. DNA for the CDR3: TGTGCCAGCACCTCTAGCGGGAGCTCTTACGAGCAGTACTTC. Protein sequence: CASTSSGSSYEQYF.

The chain is built from TRBV7-9 and TRBJ2-2, with 10 bases that match TRBD1. This CDR3 comprises 16 residues. Germline CDR1 SEHNR, CDR2 FQNEAQ (reference sequence). Trimming removed 5 bases from V and 3 bases from J; junction bases left unmatched: 6. CDR3 nucleotide sequence: TGTGCCAGCAGCCCCAGACAGGGGGCACACACCGGGGAGCTGTTTTTT. It encodes CASSPRQGAHTGELFF.